The 2 T cell receptor beta chains in this list originate from one sample, sequenced in a study of prognosis after radiotherapy for stage I lung cancer. CDR3 of TCR beta was amplified from genomic DNA via a two-round multiplex PCR. Round-one PCR had primers specific to each TRBV and TRBJ gene. One entry per CDR3 protein results from TCRdb running MiXCR on the multiplex PCR reads. Of about 14,000 distinct CDR3 sequences in the sample, approximately 33% were seen once. The sample here was PBMCs, taken before or after stereotactic body radiation therapy (not recorded which). Every receptor here comes from a donor of 50 years or more with non-small cell lung cancer.

This clonotype was recorded at least ten times. J is TRBJ2-7 and V is TRBV20-1, with D possibly matching TRBD1 (5 bases). The V gene's germline CDR1 is DFQATT and CDR2 SNEGSKA (reference sequence). The CDR3 extends over 12 amino acids. V lost 2 bases and J 2 bases, leaving 7 bases between the germline ends. CDR3 in amino acids: CSARPRAYEQYF. The CDR3 nucleotides read TGCAGTGCTAGACCCAGGGCCTACGAGCAGTACTTC.

In this sample, this clonotype turned up many times. The J gene is TRBJ2-7, the V gene TRBV14; D is unclear. V was clipped by 4 bases and J by 6 bases, with 13 bases between them. The CDR3 sequence is 13 residues long. Germline-derived CDR1 and CDR2 are SGHDN and FVKESK. CDR3 amino acids: CASSRARVSEQYF. The CDR3 region has the DNA TGTGCCAGCAGCCGAGCTAGGGTTTCCGAGCAGTACTTC.